This TCR beta chain derives from a study of blood T cell repertoires in COVID-19. This table comes from immunoSEQ multiplex PCR, and its TCRdb copy is limited to in-frame clones, with some not included. This table has 130,000 or so clones, about 86% appearing once. The germline V gene encodes CDR1 ENHRY and CDR2 SYGVKD. V lost 11 bases, J lost 0 bases, and 14 bases lay in between. This CDR3 is 14 amino acids long. The sequencing input was peripheral blood. The clonotype comes from a woman between 55 and 75 years old with acute or convalescent COVID-19. The V gene is TRBV10-3, the J gene TRBJ1-5; a possible D gene is TRBD1 (6 bases). Here the CDR3 reads CASAGGLSNQPQHF. The CDR3 DNA is TGTGCCTCCGCTGGGGGCCTTAGCAATCAGCCCCAGCATTTT.